This TCR beta chain is from a study of CXCR3-negative and CXCR3-positive naive CD8 T cells. Study results and limitations: Naive cells with CXCR3 showed TRB CDR3s that were more hydrophobic than those in CXCR3-negative naive cells.

Via 5' RACE with UMI labels, TRB cDNA libraries were prepared. From the 5' RACE reads, TCRdb lists one entry per CDR3 protein and no DNA. The sample's table shows around 60,000 distinct CDR3 sequences. Germline CDR1 and CDR2: SEHNR and FQNEAQ (reference sequence). This CDR3 is 16 amino acids long. A word on this clonotype: Its antigen is not known.

Sequencing was carried out using naive CXCR3+ CD8+ T cells from blood. The subset here: CD45RO-CCR7+CD27+CD95- naive CD8+ T cells expressing CXCR3 (TNR3+). The source of this sequence is a human donor in good health. Some clones in this sample may be carry-over from other donors' samples. The rearrangement links TRBV7-9 to TRBJ2-5; TCRdb gives TRBD1 as the D gene, but with no DNA this cannot be confirmed. CDR3 region: CASSFRPVEPPETQYF. Using reference TRBV7-9 and TRBJ2-5 for the parts outside the CDR3, the full variable domain is DTGVSQNPRHKITKRGQNVTFRCDPISEHNRLYWYRQTLGQGPEFLTYFQNEAQLEKSRLLSDRFSAERPKGSFSTLEIQRTEQGDSAMYLCASSFRPVEPPETQYFGPGTRLLVL.